Described below is a single TCR beta chain sequence and its context. The sample originates from a study of technical replicates of blood from several donors. Produced via immunoSEQ multiplex PCR; TCRdb's table is partial and in-frame only. The sample consists of over 85,000 clones, around 94% of them appearing once. The sample was T cells isolated from PBMCs. The receptor was isolated from a human donor in good health.

CDR3 bases: TGCGCCAGCAGCCAAGGCCTGGACAGCTACGAGCAGTACTTC. It translates to CASSQGLDSYEQYF. The rearrangement uses TRBV4-1 and TRBJ2-7; D perhaps matches TRBD1 (6 bases). Per the germline V gene, CDR1 is MGHRA and CDR2 is YSYEKL. There are 14 residues in the CDR3. The V end lost 1 base, the J end lost 3 bases, and 10 bases lay between the germline ends.